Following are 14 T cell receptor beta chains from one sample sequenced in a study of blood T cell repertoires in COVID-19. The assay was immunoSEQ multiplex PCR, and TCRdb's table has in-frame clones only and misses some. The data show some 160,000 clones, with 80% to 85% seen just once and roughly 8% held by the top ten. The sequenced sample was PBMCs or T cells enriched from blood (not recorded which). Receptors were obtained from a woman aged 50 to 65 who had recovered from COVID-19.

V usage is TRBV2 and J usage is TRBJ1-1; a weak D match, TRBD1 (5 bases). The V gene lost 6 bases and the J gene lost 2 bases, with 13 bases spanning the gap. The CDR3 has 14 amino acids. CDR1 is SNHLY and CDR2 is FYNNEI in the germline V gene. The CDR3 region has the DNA TGTGCCAGCAGAGCGGGACCGAGCAACACTGAAGCTTTCTTT. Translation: CASRAGPSNTEAFF.

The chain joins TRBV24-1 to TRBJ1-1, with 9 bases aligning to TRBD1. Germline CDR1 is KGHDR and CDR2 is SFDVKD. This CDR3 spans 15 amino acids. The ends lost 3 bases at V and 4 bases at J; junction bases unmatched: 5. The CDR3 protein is CATSDGDRDITEAFF. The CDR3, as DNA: TGTGCCACCAGTGATGGGGACAGGGATATCACTGAAGCTTTCTTT.

CDR3 residues: CASSLPGHRHGYTF. CDR3 bases: TGTGCCAGCAGTCTCCCGGGACACCGTCATGGCTACACCTTC. The gene calls are TRBV6-2 or TRBV6-3 and TRBJ1-2, with D tentatively TRBD1 (6 bases). V gave up 5 bases and J gave up 6 bases, with 16 bases separating them. CDR1 is MNHEY and CDR2 is SVGEGT in the germline V gene. There are 14 residues in the CDR3.

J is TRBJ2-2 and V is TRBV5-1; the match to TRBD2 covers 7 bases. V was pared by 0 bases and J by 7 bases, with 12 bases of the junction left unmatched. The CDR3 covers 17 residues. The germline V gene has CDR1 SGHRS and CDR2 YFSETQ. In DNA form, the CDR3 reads TGCGCCAGCAGCTTGGGACGACGGGTTTCGGGAGGCGGGGAGCTGTTTTTT. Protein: CASSLGRRVSGGGELFF.

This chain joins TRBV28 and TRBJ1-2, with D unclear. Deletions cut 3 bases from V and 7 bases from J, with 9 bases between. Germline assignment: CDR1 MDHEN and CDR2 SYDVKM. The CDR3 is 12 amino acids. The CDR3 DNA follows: TGTGCCAGCAGTTTTATTGAAGCTGGCTACACCTTC. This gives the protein CASSFIEAGYTF.

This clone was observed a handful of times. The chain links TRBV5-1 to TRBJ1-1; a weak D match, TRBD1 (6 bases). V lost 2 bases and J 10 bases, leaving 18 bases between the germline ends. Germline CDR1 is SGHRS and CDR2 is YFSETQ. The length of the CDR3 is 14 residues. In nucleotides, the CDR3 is TGCGCCAGCAGCTTCGCGCAGGGGAAATTAGGAGCTTTCTTT. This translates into CASSFAQGKLGAFF.

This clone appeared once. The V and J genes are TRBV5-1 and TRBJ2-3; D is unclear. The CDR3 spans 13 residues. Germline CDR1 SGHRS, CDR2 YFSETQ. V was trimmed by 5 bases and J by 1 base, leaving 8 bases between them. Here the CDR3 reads CASSVLGTDTQYF. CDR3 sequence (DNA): TGCGCCAGCAGTGTGCTAGGCACAGATACGCAGTATTTT.

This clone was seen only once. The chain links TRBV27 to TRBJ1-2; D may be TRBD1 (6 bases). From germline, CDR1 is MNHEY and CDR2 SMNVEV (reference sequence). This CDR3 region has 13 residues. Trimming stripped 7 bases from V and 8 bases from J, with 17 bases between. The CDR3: CASKSTGSEGYTF. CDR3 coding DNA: TGTGCCAGCAAAAGTACAGGGTCGGAAGGCTACACCTTC.

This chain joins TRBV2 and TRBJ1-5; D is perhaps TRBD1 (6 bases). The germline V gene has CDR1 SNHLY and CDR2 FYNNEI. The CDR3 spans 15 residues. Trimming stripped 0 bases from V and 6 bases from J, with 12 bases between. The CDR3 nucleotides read TGTGCCAGCAGTGAAGCCCGCCAAGGGGGTCAGCCCCAGCATTTT. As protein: CASSEARQGGQPQHF. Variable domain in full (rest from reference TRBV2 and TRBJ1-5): EPEVTQTPSHQVTQMGQEVILRCVPISNHLYFYWYRQILGQKVEFLVSFYNNEISEKSEIFDDQFSVERPDGSNFTLKIRSTKLEDSAMYFCASSEARQGGQPQHFGDGTRLSIL.

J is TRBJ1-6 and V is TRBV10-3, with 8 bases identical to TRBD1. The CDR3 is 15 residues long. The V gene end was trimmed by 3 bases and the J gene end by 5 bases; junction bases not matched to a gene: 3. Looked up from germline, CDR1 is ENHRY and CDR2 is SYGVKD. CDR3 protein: CAISEQGGDNSPLHF. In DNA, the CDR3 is TGTGCCATCAGTGAACAGGGGGGCGATAATTCACCCCTCCACTTT.

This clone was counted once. CDR3 in amino acids: CASSPGRGAYEQYF. The CDR3 nucleotides read TGTGCCAGCTCACCCGGACGGGGGGCCTACGAGCAGTACTTC. The rearrangement links TRBV18 to TRBJ2-7; TRBD2 matches 7 bases. CDR3 length: 14 residues. Germline V gene lookup returns CDR1 KGHSH and CDR2 LQKENI. V trimming: 3 bases; J trimming: 2 bases; junction bases outside the gene matches: 4.

The DNA of the CDR3 is TGTGCCAGCAGCTCAGGACAGGGGGTGAGGGACACTGAAGCTTTCTTT. It specifies CASSSGQGVRDTEAFF. The chain uses TRBV7-8 and TRBJ1-1, with 10 bases aligning to TRBD1. The CDR3 covers 16 residues. In germline, CDR1 is SGHVS, CDR2 FQNEAQ. Trimming cost V 4 bases and J 3 bases; bases outside gene matches: 8.

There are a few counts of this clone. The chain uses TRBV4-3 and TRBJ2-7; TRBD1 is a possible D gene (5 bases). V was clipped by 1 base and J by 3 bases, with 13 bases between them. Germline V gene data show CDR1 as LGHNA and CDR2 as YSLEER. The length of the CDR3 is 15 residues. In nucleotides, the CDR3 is TGCGCCAGCAGCCAAGCCAGGGCTTTAATCTACGAGCAGTACTTC. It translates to CASSQARALIYEQYF.

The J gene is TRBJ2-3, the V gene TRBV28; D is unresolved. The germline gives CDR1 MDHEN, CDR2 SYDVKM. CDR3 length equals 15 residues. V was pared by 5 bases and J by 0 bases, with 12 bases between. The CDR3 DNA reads TGTGCCAGCAGTAGCTTCCTGCGTAGCACAGATACGCAGTATTTT. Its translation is CASSSFLRSTDTQYF.